The sequence of this T cell receptor (beta chain) was determined in a study of blood T cell repertoires in COVID-19. On the study more broadly: The analysed material was cDNA or gDNA that came from T cells, B-cell-depleted T cells, or PBMCs.

Trimming pared 0 bases from V and 7 bases from J, leaving 9 bases between. Germline CDR1 and CDR2: SEHNR and FQNEAQ (reference sequence). This CDR3 spans 13 amino acids. Some clones are missing from TCRdb's copy, which holds only in-frame ones; the method was immunoSEQ multiplex PCR. This sample yields roughly 170,000 clones, of which 70% to 90% are seen a single time; around 21% belongs to the top ten. This sequence originates from a man between 65 and 80 years old with active or convalescent COVID-19. Specimen: peripheral blood. V and J are TRBV7-9 and TRBJ1-1, with D uncertain. This chain's CDR3 is CASSLAMAGEAFF. The CDR3 coding sequence is TGTGCCAGCAGCTTAGCGATGGCGGGTGAAGCTTTCTTT.